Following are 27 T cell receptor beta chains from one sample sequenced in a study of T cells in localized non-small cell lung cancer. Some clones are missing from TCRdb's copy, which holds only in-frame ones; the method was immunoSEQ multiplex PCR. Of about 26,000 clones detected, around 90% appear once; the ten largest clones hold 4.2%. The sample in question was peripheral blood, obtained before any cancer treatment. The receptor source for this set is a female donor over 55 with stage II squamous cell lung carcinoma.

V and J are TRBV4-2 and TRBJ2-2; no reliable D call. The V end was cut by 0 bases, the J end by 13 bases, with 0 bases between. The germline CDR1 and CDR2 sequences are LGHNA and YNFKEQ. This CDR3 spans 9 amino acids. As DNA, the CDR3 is TGTGCCAGCAGCCAAGAGCTGTTTTTT. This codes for CASSQELFF.

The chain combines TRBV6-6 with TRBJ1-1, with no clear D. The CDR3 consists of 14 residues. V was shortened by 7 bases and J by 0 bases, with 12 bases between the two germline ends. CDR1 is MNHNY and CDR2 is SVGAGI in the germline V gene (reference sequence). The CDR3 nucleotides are TGTGCCAGCACCAAACCACAGATGAACACTGAAGCTTTCTTT. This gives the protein CASTKPQMNTEAFF.

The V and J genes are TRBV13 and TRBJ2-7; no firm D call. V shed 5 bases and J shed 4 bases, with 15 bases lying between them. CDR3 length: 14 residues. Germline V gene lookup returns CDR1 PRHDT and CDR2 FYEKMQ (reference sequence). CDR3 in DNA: TGTGCCAGCAGCCCCGAGCCCTCAGGATACGAGCAGTACTTC. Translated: CASSPEPSGYEQYF.

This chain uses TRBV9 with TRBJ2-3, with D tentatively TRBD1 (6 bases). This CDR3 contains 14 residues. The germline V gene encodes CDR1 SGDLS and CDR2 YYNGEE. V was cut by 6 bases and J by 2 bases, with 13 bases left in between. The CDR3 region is CASTAGDPTDTQYF. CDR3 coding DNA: TGTGCCAGCACGGCAGGGGACCCCACAGATACGCAGTATTTT.

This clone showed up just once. The CDR3 protein is CASSLGGGRGEAFF. The CDR3 DNA reads TGTGCCAGCAGCTTGGGCGGGGGGCGAGGTGAAGCTTTCTTT. The V gene is TRBV5-6, the J gene TRBJ1-1, with a possible D match to TRBD1 (6 bases). Germline V CDR1 and CDR2: SGHDT, YYEEEE. The V end lost 0 bases, the J end lost 7 bases, and 13 bases lay between the germline ends. This CDR3 is 14 amino acids long.

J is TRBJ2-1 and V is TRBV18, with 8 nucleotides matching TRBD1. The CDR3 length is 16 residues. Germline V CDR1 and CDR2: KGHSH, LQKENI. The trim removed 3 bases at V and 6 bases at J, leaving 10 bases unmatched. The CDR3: CASSPPAGGSGNEQFF. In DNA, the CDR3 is TGTGCCAGCTCACCGCCTGCAGGGGGCTCGGGCAATGAGCAGTTCTTC.

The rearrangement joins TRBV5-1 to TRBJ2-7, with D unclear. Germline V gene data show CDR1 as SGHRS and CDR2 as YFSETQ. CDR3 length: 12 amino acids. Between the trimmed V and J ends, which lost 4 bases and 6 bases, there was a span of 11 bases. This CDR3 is CASSDGWAEQYF. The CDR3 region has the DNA TGCGCCAGCAGCGATGGATGGGCCGAGCAGTACTTC.

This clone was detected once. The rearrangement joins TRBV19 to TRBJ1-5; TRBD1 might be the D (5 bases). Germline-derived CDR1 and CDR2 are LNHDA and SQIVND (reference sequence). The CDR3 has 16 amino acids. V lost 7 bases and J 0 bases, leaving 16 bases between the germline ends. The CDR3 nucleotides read TGTGCCAGTATCCCCCGGGACGGTTATAGCAATCAGCCCCAGCATTTT. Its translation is CASIPRDGYSNQPQHF.

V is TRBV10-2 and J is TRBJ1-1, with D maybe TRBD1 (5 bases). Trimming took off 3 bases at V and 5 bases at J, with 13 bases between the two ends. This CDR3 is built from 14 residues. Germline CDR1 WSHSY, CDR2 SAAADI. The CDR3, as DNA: TGCGCCAGCAGTGAAGGATCTTGGGGGACTGAAGCTTTCTTT. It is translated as CASSEGSWGTEAFF.

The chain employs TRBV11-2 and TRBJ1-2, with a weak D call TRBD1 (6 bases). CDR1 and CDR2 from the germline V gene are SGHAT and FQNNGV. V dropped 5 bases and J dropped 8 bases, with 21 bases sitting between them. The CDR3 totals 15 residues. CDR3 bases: TGTGCCAGCAGCCCCGTCCGAGGACAGTATCAAGGCTACACCTTC. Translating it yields CASSPVRGQYQGYTF. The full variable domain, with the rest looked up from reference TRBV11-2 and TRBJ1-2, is EAGVAQSPRYKIIEKRQSVAFWCNPISGHATLYWYQQILGQGPKLLIQFQNNGVVDDSQLPKDRFSAERLKGVDSTLKIQPAKLEDSAVYLCASSPVRGQYQGYTFGSGTRLTVV.

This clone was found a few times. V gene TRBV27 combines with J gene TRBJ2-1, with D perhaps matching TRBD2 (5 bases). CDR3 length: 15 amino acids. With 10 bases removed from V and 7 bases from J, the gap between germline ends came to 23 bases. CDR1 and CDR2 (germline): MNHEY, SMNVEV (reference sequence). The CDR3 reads CATSIRGFPGNEQFF. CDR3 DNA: TGTGCCACCTCGATCCGGGGATTTCCCGGGAATGAGCAGTTCTTC.

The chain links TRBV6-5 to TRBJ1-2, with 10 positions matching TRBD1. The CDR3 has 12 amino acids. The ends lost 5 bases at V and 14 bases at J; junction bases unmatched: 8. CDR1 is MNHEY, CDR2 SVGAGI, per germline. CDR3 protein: CASSEVPGQGTF. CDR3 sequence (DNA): TGTGCCAGCAGTGAAGTTCCGGGACAGGGGACCTTC.

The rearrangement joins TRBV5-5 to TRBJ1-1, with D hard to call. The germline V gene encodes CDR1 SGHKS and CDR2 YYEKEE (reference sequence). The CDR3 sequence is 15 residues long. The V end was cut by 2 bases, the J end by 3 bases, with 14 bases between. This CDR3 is CASSFVVLGDTEAFF. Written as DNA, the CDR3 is TGTGCCAGCAGCTTCGTTGTACTCGGGGACACTGAAGCTTTCTTT.

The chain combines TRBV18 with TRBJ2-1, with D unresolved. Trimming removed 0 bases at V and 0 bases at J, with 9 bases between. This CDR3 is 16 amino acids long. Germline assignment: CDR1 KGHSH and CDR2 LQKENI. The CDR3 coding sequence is TGTGCCAGCTCACCACCGGTCGCGAACTCCTACAATGAGCAGTTCTTC. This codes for CASSPPVANSYNEQFF.

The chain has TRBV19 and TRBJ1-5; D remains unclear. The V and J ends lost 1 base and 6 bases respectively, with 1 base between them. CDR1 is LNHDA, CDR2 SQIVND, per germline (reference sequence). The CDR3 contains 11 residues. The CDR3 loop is CASSIAQPQHF. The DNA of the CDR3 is TGTGCCAGTAGTATAGCTCAGCCCCAGCATTTT.

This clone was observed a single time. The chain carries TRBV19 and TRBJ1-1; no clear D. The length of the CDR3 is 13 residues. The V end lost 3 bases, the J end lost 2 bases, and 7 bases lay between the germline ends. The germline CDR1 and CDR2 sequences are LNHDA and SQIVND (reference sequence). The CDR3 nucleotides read TGTGCCAGTAGTATCATGCTTAACACTGAAGCTTTCTTT. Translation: CASSIMLNTEAFF.

CDR3 sequence: CASSSRQLNTEAFF. CDR3 DNA sequence: TGTGCCAGCAGCTCAAGACAGCTGAACACTGAAGCTTTCTTT. The chain employs TRBV7-2 and TRBJ1-1; D possibly corresponds to TRBD1 (5 bases). Germline CDR1 is SGHTA and CDR2 is FQGNSA. The germline V and J ends were trimmed by 4 bases and 0 bases, with 9 bases remaining between them. This CDR3 has 14 residues.

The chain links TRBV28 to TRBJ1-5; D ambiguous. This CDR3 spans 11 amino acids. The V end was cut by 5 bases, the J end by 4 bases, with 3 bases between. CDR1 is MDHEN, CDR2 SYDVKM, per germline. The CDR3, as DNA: TGTGCCAGCAGTAAAAATCAGCCCCAGCATTTT. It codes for CASSKNQPQHF.

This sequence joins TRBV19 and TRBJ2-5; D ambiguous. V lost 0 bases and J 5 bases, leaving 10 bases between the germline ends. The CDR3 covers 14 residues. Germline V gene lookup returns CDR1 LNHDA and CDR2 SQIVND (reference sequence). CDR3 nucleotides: TGTGCCAGTAGTATAGAGGCTACTGGGGAGACCCAGTACTTC. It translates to CASSIEATGETQYF.

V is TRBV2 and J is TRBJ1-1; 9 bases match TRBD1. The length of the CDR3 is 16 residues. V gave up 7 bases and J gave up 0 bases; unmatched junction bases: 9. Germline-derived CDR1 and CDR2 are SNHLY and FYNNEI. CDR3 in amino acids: CASTLGGTGMNTEAFF. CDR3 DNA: TGTGCCAGCACCTTAGGTGGGACAGGGATGAACACTGAAGCTTTCTTT.

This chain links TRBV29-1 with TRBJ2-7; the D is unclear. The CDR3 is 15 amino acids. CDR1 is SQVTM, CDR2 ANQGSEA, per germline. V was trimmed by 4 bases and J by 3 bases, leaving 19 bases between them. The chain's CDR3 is CSVASLGPFLYEQYF. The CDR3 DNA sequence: TGCAGCGTTGCTTCCCTGGGCCCCTTCCTCTACGAGCAGTACTTC.

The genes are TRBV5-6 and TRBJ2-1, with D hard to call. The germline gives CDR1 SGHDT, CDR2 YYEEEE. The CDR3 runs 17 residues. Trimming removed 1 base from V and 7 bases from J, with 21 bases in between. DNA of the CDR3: TGTGCCAGCAGCTTGCCCTCCACGGATCTTCTTTCGAATGAGCAGTTCTTC. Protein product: CASSLPSTDLLSNEQFF. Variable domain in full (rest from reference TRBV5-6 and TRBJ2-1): DAGVTQSPTHLIKTRGQQVTLRCSPKSGHDTVSWYQQALGQGPQFIFQYYEEEERQRGNFPDRFSGHQFPNYSSELNVNALLLGDSALYLCASSLPSTDLLSNEQFFGPGTRLTVL.

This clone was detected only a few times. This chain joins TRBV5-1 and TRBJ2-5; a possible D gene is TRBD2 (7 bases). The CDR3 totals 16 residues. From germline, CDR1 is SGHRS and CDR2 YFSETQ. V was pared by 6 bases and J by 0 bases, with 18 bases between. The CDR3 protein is CASTSGGGAYQETQYF. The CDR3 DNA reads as TGCGCCAGCACCTCTGGGGGGGGCGCCTACCAAGAGACCCAGTACTTC.

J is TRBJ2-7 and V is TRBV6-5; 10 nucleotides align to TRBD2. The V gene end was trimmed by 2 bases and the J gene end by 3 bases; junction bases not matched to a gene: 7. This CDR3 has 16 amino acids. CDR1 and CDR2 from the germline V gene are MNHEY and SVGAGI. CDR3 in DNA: TGTGCCAGCAGTTACGTAGAAGCGGGGGGGGGCTACGAGCAGTACTTC. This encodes CASSYVEAGGGYEQYF.

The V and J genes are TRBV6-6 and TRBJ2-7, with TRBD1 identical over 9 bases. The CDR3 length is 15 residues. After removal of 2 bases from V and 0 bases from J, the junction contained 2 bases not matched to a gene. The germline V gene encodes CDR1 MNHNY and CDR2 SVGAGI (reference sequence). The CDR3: CASSYPGQGSYEQYF. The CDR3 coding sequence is TGTGCCAGCAGTTACCCGGGACAGGGCTCCTACGAGCAGTACTTC.

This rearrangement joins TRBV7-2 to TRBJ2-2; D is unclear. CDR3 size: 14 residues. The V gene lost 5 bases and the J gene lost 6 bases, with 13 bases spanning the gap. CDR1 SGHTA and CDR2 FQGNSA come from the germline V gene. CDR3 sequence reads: CASSPLYRPGELFF. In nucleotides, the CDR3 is TGTGCCAGCAGCCCGCTTTACCGCCCCGGGGAGCTGTTTTTT.

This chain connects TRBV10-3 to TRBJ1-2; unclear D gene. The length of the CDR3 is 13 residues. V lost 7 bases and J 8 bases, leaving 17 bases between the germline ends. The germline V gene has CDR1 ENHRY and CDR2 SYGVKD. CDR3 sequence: CAITGGELWGYTF. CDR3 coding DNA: TGTGCCATCACAGGCGGGGAACTTTGGGGCTACACCTTC.